The T cell receptor (beta chain) under discussion was sequenced for a study of vaccination and CD4 T cells after COVID-19. About the study: Convalescent donors: six male, four female; seven Caucasian, two Asian, one multiracial, two Hispanic. Overlapping SARS-CoV-2, HCoV-NL63, HCoV-OC43 and HCoV-229E spike peptides stimulated the cells.

An Oncomine TCR Beta short-read assay was used to sequence the DNA from cultured CD4+ T cells. Cultured CD4+ T cells yielded the extracted genomic DNA. TCRdb re-called the PCR reads with MiXCR, one entry per CDR3 protein. The table records about 11,000 distinct CDR3 sequences, approximately 32% of them present only once. Sample treatment: 10-day PBMC culture with coronavirus spike peptide pools or control peptides (ViraFEST assay). Pre-COVID-19 pandemic sampling (2011-2018) yielded the unexposed donor's CD4+ T cells. Cells permitting, SARS-CoV-2 S/N and four cold-coronavirus spikes were tested on unexposed-donor CD4+ T cells. This clonotype was recorded a few times. Its antigen is not known. Germline CDR1 and CDR2: MDHEN and SYDVKM. The V end lost 11 bases, the J end lost 2 bases, and 19 bases lay between the germline ends. CDR3 size: 14 residues.

The chain uses TRBV28 and TRBJ2-7; TRBD1 or TRBD2 may be the D gene (5 bases each). The sequenced sample consisted of CD4+ T cells from blood, cultured in vitro. This sequence originates from a human donor in good health. The CDR3 DNA is TGTGCCTCCAGGGAAACGGGGAATGCCTACGAGCAGTACTTC. Amino acid sequence: CASRETGNAYEQYF.